One and the same sample provided the 31 T cell receptor beta chains below, sequenced in a study of blood T cells in healthy people across ages. A second PCR, run for about 6 to 11 cycles, used a sample-barcoded 5' primer plus a J-beta primer mix. TCRdb redid the calling of the 5' RACE reads with MiXCR, one entry per CDR3 protein. Among approximately 810,000 distinct CDR3 sequences listed, more than 25% were seen once. The material sequenced was blood. These receptor sequences come from a woman over 75 in good health.

V is TRBV18 and J is TRBJ1-5; D ambiguous. The CDR3 is 14 residues long. Germline lookup yields CDR1 KGHSH and CDR2 LQKENI. Trimming pared 4 bases from V and 3 bases from J, leaving 10 bases between. CDR3 bases: TGTGCCAGCTCACTTGGCGGGATCAATCAGCCCCAGCATTTT. This gives the protein CASSLGGINQPQHF. Drawing the rest from reference TRBV18 and TRBJ1-5, the complete variable domain is NAGVMQNPRHLVRRRGQEARLRCSPMKGHSHVYWYRQLPEEGLKFMVYLQKENIIDESGMPKERFSAEFPKEGPSILRIQQVVRGDSAAYFCASSLGGINQPQHFGDGTRLSIL.

This clonotype occurred a few times. CDR3 region: CASSQEFLGQVNQPQHF. CDR3 nucleotides: TGCGCCAGCAGCCAAGAATTTCTGGGACAGGTCAATCAGCCCCAGCATTTT. The gene calls are TRBV4-1 and TRBJ1-5; 8 positions match TRBD1. This CDR3 is built from 17 residues. The trim removed 0 bases at V and 3 bases at J, leaving 7 bases unmatched. Germline values: CDR1 MGHRA, CDR2 YSYEKL.

This clonotype has a handful of counts. CDR3 sequence (DNA): TGTGCCAGCACCGTGAGCACAGTTCGGGCGAATACCTACGAGCAGTACTTC. Protein: CASTVSTVRANTYEQYF. This chain joins TRBV2 and TRBJ2-7; D unresolved. Germline CDR1 is SNHLY and CDR2 is FYNNEI. CDR3 length equals 17 residues. Trimming cost V 7 bases and J 2 bases, with 24 bases left between them. Supplemented by reference TRBV2 and TRBJ2-7, the full variable domain reads EPEVTQTPSHQVTQMGQEVILRCVPISNHLYFYWYRQILGQKVEFLVSFYNNEISEKSEIFDDQFSVERPDGSNFTLKIRSTKLEDSAMYFCASTVSTVRANTYEQYFGPGTRLTVT.

This clonotype occurred many times. CDR3 amino acids: CASQTGGQGSPYEQYF. CDR3 bases: TGTGCCAGCCAAACGGGGGGGCAGGGATCCCCCTACGAGCAGTACTTC. The chain combines TRBV28 with TRBJ2-7, with 8 bases that match TRBD2. This CDR3 is 16 amino acids long. After removal of 8 bases from V and 2 bases from J, the junction contained 14 bases not matched to a gene. CDR1 and CDR2 (germline): MDHEN, SYDVKM.

The chain carries TRBV12-3 or TRBV12-4 and TRBJ2-3; D is possibly TRBD1 (5 bases). This CDR3 region has 15 residues. V gave up 6 bases and J gave up 4 bases, with 17 bases separating them. The CDR3 loop is CASRSQGMSADTQYF. The CDR3 nucleotides read TGTGCCAGCAGGTCCCAGGGCATGAGCGCAGATACGCAGTATTTT.

This clonotype was detected only a few times. The chain couples TRBV28 to TRBJ1-2; 10 positions match TRBD1. The V segment lost 4 bases and the J segment 4 bases; nucleotides outside the gene matches: 6. CDR1 is MDHEN and CDR2 is SYDVKM in the germline V gene. The CDR3 spans 15 residues. CDR3 amino acids: CASSYRTGGSYGYTF. CDR3 sequence (DNA): TGTGCCAGCAGTTACAGGACAGGGGGTTCCTATGGCTACACCTTC.

This clonotype was detected ten times or more. The gene calls are TRBV11-2 and TRBJ1-1; D remains unclear. Germline CDR1 and CDR2: SGHAT and FQNNGV. This CDR3 has 17 residues. Trimming took off 0 bases at V and 0 bases at J, with 14 bases between the two ends. CDR3 DNA: TGTGCCAGCAGCTTAGATGAGAACAGCGATTTGAACACTGAAGCTTTCTTT. Its translation is CASSLDENSDLNTEAFF.

This clonotype was detected a few times. The chain's CDR3 is CASSVQSTKETQYF. CDR3 nucleotides: TGTGCCAGCAGTGTTCAAAGTACAAAAGAGACCCAGTACTTC. The chain carries TRBV6-2 or TRBV6-3 and TRBJ2-5; D is unclear. Germline loops: CDR1 MNHEY, CDR2 SVGEGT. With 5 bases removed from V and 3 bases from J, the gap between germline ends came to 13 bases. CDR3 length: 14 amino acids.

J is TRBJ2-1 and V is TRBV5-1; TRBD2 matches 8 bases. The CDR3 totals 18 residues. The V and J ends lost 0 bases and 2 bases, in that order; junction bases with no gene match: 10. CDR1 SGHRS and CDR2 YFSETQ come from the germline V gene. CDR3 amino acids: CASSLVGSGVLTYNEQFF. The CDR3, as DNA: TGCGCCAGCAGCTTGGTTGGTAGCGGGGTATTGACCTACAATGAGCAGTTCTTC.

In this sample, this clonotype turned up many times. The chain recombines TRBV12-3 or TRBV12-4 with TRBJ1-2, with TRBD1 matching over 12 bases. The length of the CDR3 is 14 residues. After removal of 1 base from V and 8 bases from J, the junction contained 2 bases not matched to a gene. CDR3 amino acids: CASSLGDRGQGYTF. CDR3 in DNA: TGTGCCAGCAGTTTAGGGGACAGGGGGCAGGGCTACACCTTC.

This chain uses TRBV6-2 or TRBV6-3 with TRBJ1-1; no clear D gene. CDR1 and CDR2 from the germline V gene are MNHEY and SVGEGT. The CDR3 is made up of 12 amino acids. V was clipped by 5 bases and J by 3 bases, with 7 bases between them. CDR3 protein: CASSDLDTEAFF. The CDR3 nucleotides read TGTGCCAGCAGTGATTTGGACACTGAAGCTTTCTTT.

This clonotype was seen a few times. The rearrangement uses TRBV20-1 and TRBJ2-5; maybe TRBD2 (6 bases). There are 16 residues in the CDR3. Per germline, CDR1 DFQATT and CDR2 SNEGSKA (reference sequence). V was trimmed by 7 bases and J by 4 bases, leaving 25 bases between them. CDR3 protein: CSGVSWLGLRSETQYF. CDR3 DNA sequence: TGCAGTGGAGTCTCGTGGCTGGGACTCCGGTCAGAGACCCAGTACTTC.

This clonotype was recorded at least ten times. The gene calls are TRBV6-1 and TRBJ2-1; 9 positions agree with TRBD2. The CDR3 covers 17 residues. The V segment lost 6 bases and the J segment 0 bases; nucleotides outside the gene matches: 9. CDR1 MNHNS and CDR2 SASEGT come from the germline V gene. DNA for the CDR3: TGTGCCAGCAGCTTAAGCGGGGGGACCAGCTCCTACAATGAGCAGTTCTTC. This gives the protein CASSLSGGTSSYNEQFF.

This rearrangement joins TRBV7-2 to TRBJ2-7, with D tentatively TRBD1 (7 bases). The CDR3 covers 16 residues. With 2 bases removed from V and 10 bases from J, the gap between germline ends came to 24 bases. Germline CDR1 and CDR2: SGHTA and FQGNSA. This CDR3 is CASSLRLTGYSEGQYF. CDR3 bases: TGTGCCAGCAGCTTACGTTTGACAGGGTACTCGGAGGGCCAGTACTTC.

In this sample, this clonotype turned up many times. Just one base apart from a much larger clone, this may be a read error. The rearrangement uses TRBV12-3 or TRBV12-4 and TRBJ2-5; tentative D call: TRBD1 (6 bases). The CDR3 has 12 residues. The ends were cut back, 7 bases at V and 5 bases at J, with 11 bases in the middle. The CDR3 reads CASTFRGETQYF. The DNA of the CDR3 is TGTGCCAGCACCTTTAGGGGGGAGACCCAGTACTTC.

This clonotype was seen repeatedly, ten times or more. This rearrangement joins TRBV10-2 to TRBJ2-3; TRBD1 agrees at 7 bases. The trim removed 6 bases at V and 2 bases at J, leaving 8 bases unmatched. Germline V gene lookup returns CDR1 WSHSY and CDR2 SAAADI. The CDR3 sequence is 15 residues long. The CDR3 spells CASRDVGQPTDTQYF. The CDR3 DNA sequence: TGCGCCAGCAGAGACGTGGGACAGCCCACAGATACGCAGTATTTT.

Concerning this clonotype: At one of its ends the junction is not consistent with the germline gene, which may arise from a read error. The chain recombines TRBV12-3 or TRBV12-4 with TRBJ2-3, with 11 bases lining up with TRBD2. The CDR3 length is 15 residues. CDR3 DNA sequence: TGTGCCAGCAGTTCAGGACTAGCGGGCACGGATACGGAGTATTTT. Translated, it gives CASSSGLAGTDTEYF.

Remarks on this clonotype: Possible read error: a much larger clone is one base away. This chain links TRBV9 with TRBJ1-2, with 7 positions matching TRBD1. Germline V CDR1 and CDR2: SGDLS, YYNGEE. The CDR3 consists of 13 residues. CDR3 in DNA: TGTGCCGGCAGCCAGACAGGGAACGCTGGCTACACCTTC. It codes for CAGSQTGNAGYTF.

V usage is TRBV25-1 and J usage is TRBJ2-3; TRBD2 matches at 8 bases. This CDR3 is 15 amino acids long. Per germline, CDR1 MGHDK and CDR2 SYGVNS. V lost 6 bases and J lost 4; bases outside the gene matches: 9. CDR3 DNA sequence: TGTGCCAGCAGAGGGACGGGGGGGCCCCCAGATACGCAGTATTTT. This sequence encodes CASRGTGGPPDTQYF.

The sample holds a few counts of this clonotype. V is TRBV6-6 and J is TRBJ1-1, with unresolved D. CDR1 MNHNY and CDR2 SVGAGI come from the germline V gene (reference sequence). The length of the CDR3 is 15 residues. Trimming stripped 6 bases from V and 3 bases from J, with 17 bases between. In DNA, the CDR3 is TGTGCCAGCAGAAAAGGGCGGGCCGGGGACACTGAAGCTTTCTTT. Amino acids: CASRKGRAGDTEAFF.

This clonotype was observed many times. The chain's CDR3 is CASSYSGGPYEQYF. For the CDR3, the DNA is TGTGCCAGCAGTTACTCTGGCGGCCCCTACGAGCAGTACTTC. This chain uses TRBV6-2 or TRBV6-3 with TRBJ2-7; no definite D call. Per the germline V gene, CDR1 is MNHEY and CDR2 is SVGEGT. The V end lost 0 bases, the J end lost 2 bases, and 8 bases lay between the germline ends. The CDR3 totals 14 residues.

In regard to this clonotype: It may be a read error: a sequence one base away is much more abundant. The rearrangement links TRBV7-2 to TRBJ2-4; TRBD1 is a possible D gene (6 bases). The germline V gene has CDR1 SGHTA and CDR2 FQGNSA. The CDR3 sequence is 14 residues long. This CDR3 reads CASSWTVAKNVQYF. CDR3 in DNA: TGTGCCAGCAGCTGGACAGTAGCCAAAAACGTTCAGTACTTC.

Comment on this clonotype: A single base separates this from a much larger clone, so it may be a read error. The genes are TRBV12-3 or TRBV12-4 and TRBJ2-5; either TRBD1 or TRBD2 may supply D (5 bases each). The CDR3 consists of 14 residues. The CDR3 nucleotides read TGTGCCGGCAGGACAAGAGGGTGGGGGGAGACCCAGTACTTC. It translates to CAGRTRGWGETQYF.

The rearrangement joins TRBV7-9 to TRBJ1-4; no clear D gene. Trimming removed 5 bases from V and 4 bases from J, with 14 bases in between. CDR3 length: 15 amino acids. Germline loops: CDR1 SEHNR, CDR2 FQNEAQ (reference sequence). In nucleotides, the CDR3 is TGTGCCAGCAGCCCCTTTGGGCGAAGTAATGAAAAACTGTTTTTT. Translation: CASSPFGRSNEKLFF. Using reference TRBV7-9 and TRBJ1-4 for the parts outside the CDR3, the full variable domain is DTGVSQNPRHKITKRGQNVTFRCDPISEHNRLYWYRQTLGQGPEFLTYFQNEAQLEKSRLLSDRFSAERPKGSFSTLEIQRTEQGDSAMYLCASSPFGRSNEKLFFGSGTQLSVL.

As to this clonotype: This may be a read error, as it is one base from a much larger clone. The chain recombines TRBV14 with TRBJ2-1; D call uncertain. The V gene's germline CDR1 is SGHDN and CDR2 FVKESK. The CDR3 extends over 13 amino acids. The CDR3, as DNA: TGTGCCTGCAGCCAAGATCCGGGTGGTGAGCAGTTCTTC. This translates into CACSQDPGGEQFF.

This clonotype was recorded at least ten times. The chain has TRBV20-1 and TRBJ2-1; TRBD2 matches 8 bases. V dropped 1 base and J dropped 8; count of bases not matched to a gene: 25. Germline-derived CDR1 and CDR2 are DFQATT and SNEGSKA (reference sequence). The CDR3 contains 20 residues. The CDR3 is CSARVSVGGRQSVWKDEQFF. CDR3 nucleotide sequence: TGCAGTGCTAGAGTTAGTGTAGGCGGGAGGCAGTCGGTCTGGAAAGATGAGCAGTTCTTC.

This clonotype was seen at least ten times. The DNA for the CDR3 is TGTGCCAGCAGTTACAACAGGGGTGGTACGCAGTATTTT. Residues: CASSYNRGGTQYF. This chain connects TRBV6-2 or TRBV6-3 to TRBJ2-3, with 7 bases that match TRBD1. CDR1 and CDR2 from the germline V gene are MNHEY and SVGEGT. The CDR3 runs 13 residues. J was trimmed by 8 bases and V by 2 bases; bases with no gene match: 4.

This clonotype was counted many times. The chain combines TRBV20-1 with TRBJ1-2; D unclear. The CDR3 extends over 13 amino acids. Germline-derived CDR1 and CDR2 are DFQATT and SNEGSKA (reference sequence). V shed 1 base and J shed 1 base, with 7 bases lying between them. The CDR3 nucleotides read TGCAGTGCTAGAGTTGACAATAACTATGGCTACACCTTC. This codes for CSARVDNNYGYTF.

This clonotype was detected a few times. The chain recombines TRBV5-1 with TRBJ1-1, with a weak D call TRBD1 (5 bases). CDR1 is SGHRS and CDR2 is YFSETQ in the germline V gene. The V end was cut by 1 base, the J end by 8 bases, with 9 bases between. This CDR3 spans 12 amino acids. DNA for the CDR3: TGCGCCAGCAGCTTGTCCCAGGGCGAAGCTTTCTTT. Its protein product is CASSLSQGEAFF. The full variable domain, in which reference TRBV5-1 and TRBJ1-1 provide the parts outside the CDR3, is KAGVTQTPRYLIKTRGQQVTLSCSPISGHRSVSWYQQTPGQGLQFLFEYFSETQRNKGNFPGRFSGRQFSNSRSEMNVSTLELGDSALYLCASSLSQGEAFFGQGTRLTVV.

The CDR3 protein is CASSLKASGETQYF. DNA for the CDR3: TGTGCCAGCAGCTTGAAGGCTAGCGGGGAGACCCAGTACTTC. The rearrangement links TRBV5-6 to TRBJ2-5; 8 nucleotides match TRBD2. This CDR3 is built from 14 residues. Germline values: CDR1 SGHDT, CDR2 YYEEEE. Trimming at V came to 1 base and at J to 5 bases, leaving 4 bases not matched to a gene.

There are many counts of this clonotype. This sequence joins TRBV5-1 and TRBJ2-5, with TRBD2 matching over 15 bases. The CDR3 runs 17 residues. J gave up 3 bases and V 4 bases, and 7 bases lay outside the gene matches. Per the germline V gene, CDR1 is SGHRS and CDR2 is YFSETQ. CDR3 sequence reads: CASSPGLAGGLKETQYF. The CDR3 bases are TGCGCCAGCAGCCCGGGACTAGCGGGGGGACTAAAAGAGACCCAGTACTTC. Full variable domain (rest looked up from reference TRBV5-1 and TRBJ2-5): KAGVTQTPRYLIKTRGQQVTLSCSPISGHRSVSWYQQTPGQGLQFLFEYFSETQRNKGNFPGRFSGRQFSNSRSEMNVSTLELGDSALYLCASSPGLAGGLKETQYFGPGTRLLVL.